Listed here is a single T cell receptor (beta chain). Its antigen is unidentified. Looked up from germline, CDR1 is SGHAT and CDR2 is FQNNGV. The CDR3 spans 14 residues. The V gene lost 3 bases and the J gene lost 0 bases, with 7 bases spanning the gap. The data are from a study of OX40 agonist ivuxolimab in advanced cancers. As for the study in general: The diagnoses of dose-escalation patients were hepatocellular carcinoma, melanoma, renal cell or head and neck cancer. With a range of roughly 20 to 90, age averaged about 59 years, and 65% to 90% were male. People who had prior anti-PD-1, anti-PD-L1 or anti-CTLA-4 therapy could take part, and under 45% had some.

The assay was immunoSEQ multiplex PCR, and TCRdb's table has in-frame clones only and misses some. The sample holds tens of thousands of clones, around 84% seen once. Regarding the study as a whole: Both blood CD4+ and CD8+ T cells showed clonal growth by week 6 at 0.1 to 3.0 mg/kg.

This sequence was found in an adult with an advanced solid tumor such as melanoma, head and neck, liver or kidney cancer. The material was CD4+ or CD8+ T cells sorted from blood, obtained in a trial of the OX40 agonist ivuxolimab. The rearrangement uses TRBV11-2 and TRBJ2-3; tentatively, D is TRBD2 (5 bases). The CDR3 is CASSFRGSTDTQYF. In DNA, the CDR3 is TGTGCCAGCAGCTTCCGGGGAAGCACAGATACGCAGTATTTT.